This TCR beta chain appears in the sequencing data of a study of T cell changes during pregnancy in multiple sclerosis. TCRdb's table, derived via immunoSEQ multiplex PCR, lists solely in-frame clones and lacks some. The profile shows tens of thousands of clones, roughly nine tenths of them singletons. Trimming took 6 bases from V and 4 from J, leaving 8 bases between them. The CDR3 has 12 amino acids. In germline, CDR1 is MNHEY, CDR2 SMNVEV (reference sequence). This rearrangement joins TRBV27 to TRBJ2-3; D call uncertain. The sequencing used peripheral blood, collected before pregnancy. This sequence originates from a female donor with multiple sclerosis, enrolled in a pregnancy study. The CDR3 coding sequence is TGTGCCAGCAGCCTAGGCTCAGATACGCAGTATTTT. Encoded protein: CASSLGSDTQYF.